Listed here is a single TCR beta chain. The target of this receptor is not known. A much bigger clone sits one base away, suggesting this may be a read error. The record originates from a study of tumor-infiltrating lymphocytes in primary liver carcinoma (dated by TCRdb to about 2017). With respect to the entire study: Between November 2015 and early 2016, a handful of patients in China with histopathologically diagnosed primary liver carcinoma had surgical resection. Of the five patients (three men and two women, aged 30 to 69 years), four had hepatocellular carcinoma and one had combined HCC and intrahepatic cholangiocarcinoma. The five patients had tumors of stage T1-T3 N0M0, with maximum diameters ranging from roughly 4 to 11 cm. Samples yielded roughly 3.5 to 7.13 million productive TCRbeta reads; read depth did not differ significantly between tissue types. The study combined TCRbeta repertoire sequencing, expression microarrays and whole-exome sequencing across five regions of each liver tumor, with adjacent normal tissue and blood. TCRbeta repertoire sequencing covered 35 or so specimens from 5 patients: 25 tumor regions, 5 adjacent noncancerous liver tissues and 5 peripheral blood samples. Technical replicate repertoires showed high reproducibility, with mean shared-clone rates approximately 0.89 and correlation coefficients above 0.95.

Blood RNA was extracted from unsorted whole blood with TRIzol reagent; germline DNA came from the DNeasy Blood & Tissue kit. At the time of sampling, the patients had chronic HBV infection and had not received any treatment. About 4 milliliters of peripheral blood were collected into K2EDTA tubes before surgery. TCRbeta-specific cDNA was reverse-transcribed from roughly 500 ng total RNA using a constant-region primer and ProtoScript II reverse transcriptase. The TCRbeta libraries were prepared through three rounds of nested multiplex PCR following a slightly modified ARM-PCR procedure. Sample barcodes and Illumina adapters were attached in a final 25-cycle PCR using Deep VentR polymerase. Before sequencing, amplicons of 200-500 bp were gel-purified using a QIAquick gel extraction kit. An Illumina HiSeq 2500 was used to sequence the TCRbeta amplicons, generating 250-bp paired-end reads. The paper's processing steps were these. Quality trimming of reads was performed with Trimmomatic v0.33, and paired reads were merged with FLASH v1.2.11 so that full CDR3 sequences could be recovered. V, D and J germline segments were assigned to the rearranged TCRbeta sequences using MiGEC v1.2.1b. Clonotype statistics, along with Shannon-Wiener diversity indices, were calculated using VDJtools v1.0.0. Except for diversity analysis, only the 250 most abundant clonotypes of each sample were used in subsequent analyses to reduce sampling bias. Starting from the raw public reads, TCRdb applied fastp trimming at Q25, assembled clones with MiXCR and retained in-frame beta chains. Rows with a matching CDR3 protein are joined into one entry that keeps the most common DNA and genes. The V and J calls come from TCRdb's annotation, not from the publication. Within this sample are about 310,000 distinct CDR3 sequences, with 55% to 65% of them counted one time only. Together, the top ten hold 9% of the sample.

Study-wide findings and limitations: Only a few patients were included in the study, and the authors note that the findings should be validated in a larger study. The top 250 clones made up a significantly larger repertoire fraction in tumors than in blood (p = 0.039). Because the samples were bulk and unsorted, CD4+ and CD8+ T cell repertoires could not be compared. Repertoire overlap was higher between tumor regions (mean roughly 35%) than tumor-adjacent (approximately 17%) or tumor-blood (approximately 14%) pairs, consistent with antigen-driven expansion. Only the TCR beta chain was sequenced, so true repertoire diversity is likely underestimated because unpaired alpha chains were not captured.

The receptor comes from a man aged 35 to 55 with primary liver carcinoma and hepatitis B virus infection. Sequenced input: peripheral blood.

In nucleotide form, the sequence is TGCGCCAGCAGCCAAGGAGATGCACTAGCGGGATTCAGTGAGCAGTTCTTC. Its protein product is CASSQGDALAGFSEQFF. The rearrangement joined TRBV4-3 to TRBJ2-1; 10 bases in between match TRBD2. Reading the germline V gene gives CDR1 LGHNA and CDR2 YSLEER. The CDR3 measures 17 amino acids from cysteine to phenylalanine. Only CDR3 DNA is held: 51 bases, read in frame from base 1. V is cut back by 1 base and J by 9 bases, with 12 bases in the junction unmatched.